This T cell receptor beta chain derives from a study of shared clonotypes between healthy human individuals. Germline V gives CDR1 SGHTA, CDR2 FQGTGA. After removal of 5 bases from V and 1 base from J, the junction contained 9 bases not matched to a gene. CDR3 size: 17 residues. Notes on the study in general: A handful of donors held 5% to 5.5% of naive CD4 clonotypes in common.

Regarding this clone: The antigen is undetermined.

TCRdb keeps only in-frame clones here, not all; method: immunoSEQ multiplex PCR. The table has 1,500,000 or so clones, more than 95% seen once. This TCR came from a man aged 25-40 years in good health. The chain recombines TRBV7-3 with TRBJ2-1; the match to TRBD2 covers 9 bases. Sequenced input: naive CD4+ T cells sorted from blood. Subset reported: CD45RA+ positively selected. The CDR3 region is CASSPAGTSRSYNEQFF. The DNA for the CDR3 is TGTGCCAGCAGCCCAGCCGGGACTAGCCGATCCTACAATGAGCAGTTCTTC.